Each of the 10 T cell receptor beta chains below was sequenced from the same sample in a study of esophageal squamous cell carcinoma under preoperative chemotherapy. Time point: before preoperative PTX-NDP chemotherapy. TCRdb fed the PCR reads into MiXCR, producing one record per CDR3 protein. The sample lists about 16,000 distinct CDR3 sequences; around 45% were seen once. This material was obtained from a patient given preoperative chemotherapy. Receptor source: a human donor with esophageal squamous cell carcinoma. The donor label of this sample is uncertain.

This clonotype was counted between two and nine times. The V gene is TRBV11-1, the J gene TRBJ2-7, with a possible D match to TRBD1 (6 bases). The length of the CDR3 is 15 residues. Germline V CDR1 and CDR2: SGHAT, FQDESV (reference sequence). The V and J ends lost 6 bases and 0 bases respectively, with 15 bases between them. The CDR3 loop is CASSLKRDTSYEQYF. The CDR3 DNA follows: TGTGCCAGCAGTTTAAAGAGGGACACCTCCTACGAGCAGTACTTC.

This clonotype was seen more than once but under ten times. CDR3 sequence (DNA): TGTGCCAGCAGCCTCCCGGGCTGGGAGACCCAGTACTTC. It codes for CASSLPGWETQYF. The chain couples TRBV7-7 to TRBJ2-5; D not resolved. Trimming removed 5 bases at V and 5 bases at J, with 12 bases between. Germline V gene lookup returns CDR1 SSHAT and CDR2 FNYEAQ (reference sequence). The CDR3 runs 13 residues.

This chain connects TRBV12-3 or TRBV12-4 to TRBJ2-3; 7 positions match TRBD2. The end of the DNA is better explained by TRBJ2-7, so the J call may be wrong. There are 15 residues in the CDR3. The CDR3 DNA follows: TGTGCCAGCAGTAACCCCGGGACTAACTACAATGAGCAGTACTTC. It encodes CASSNPGTNYNEQYF.

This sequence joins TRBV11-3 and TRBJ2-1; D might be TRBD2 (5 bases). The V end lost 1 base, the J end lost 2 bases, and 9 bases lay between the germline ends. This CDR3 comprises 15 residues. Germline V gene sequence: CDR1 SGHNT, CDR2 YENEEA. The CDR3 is CASSLAAGAYNEQFF. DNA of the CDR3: TGTGCCAGCAGCTTAGCGGCCGGGGCCTACAATGAGCAGTTCTTC.

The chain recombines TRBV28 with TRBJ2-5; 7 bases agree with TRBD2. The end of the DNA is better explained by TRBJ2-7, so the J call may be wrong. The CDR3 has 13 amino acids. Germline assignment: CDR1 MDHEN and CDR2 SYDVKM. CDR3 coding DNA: TGTGCCAGCAGTTTCGGGGGGTTCTACGAGCAGTACTTC. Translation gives CASSFGGFYEQYF.

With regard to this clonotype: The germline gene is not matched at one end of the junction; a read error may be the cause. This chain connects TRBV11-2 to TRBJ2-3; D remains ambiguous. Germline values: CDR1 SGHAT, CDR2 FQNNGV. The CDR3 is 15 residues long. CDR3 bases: TGTGCCAGCAGCCTAGAGATGGGAAGCACAGATACGCAGTATTTC. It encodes CASSLEMGSTDTQYF.

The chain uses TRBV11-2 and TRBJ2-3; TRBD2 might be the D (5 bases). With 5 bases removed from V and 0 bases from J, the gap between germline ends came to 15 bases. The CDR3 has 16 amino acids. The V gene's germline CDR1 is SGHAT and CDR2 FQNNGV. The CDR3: CASSLIASFSTDTQYF. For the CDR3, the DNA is TGTGCCAGCAGCCTGATAGCGAGCTTTAGCACAGATACGCAGTATTTT.

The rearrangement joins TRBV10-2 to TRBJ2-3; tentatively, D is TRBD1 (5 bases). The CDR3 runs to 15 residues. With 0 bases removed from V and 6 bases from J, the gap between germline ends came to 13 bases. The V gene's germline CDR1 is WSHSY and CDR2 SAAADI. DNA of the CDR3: TGCGCCAGCAGTGAGTCGATATTGGGGCGGGATACGCAGTATTTT. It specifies CASSESILGRDTQYF.

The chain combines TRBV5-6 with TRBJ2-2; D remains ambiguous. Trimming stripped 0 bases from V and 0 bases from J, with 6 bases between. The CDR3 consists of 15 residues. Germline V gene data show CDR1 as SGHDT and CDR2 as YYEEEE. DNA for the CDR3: TGTGCCAGCAGCTTGGTATGGCCGAACACCGGGGAGCTGTTTTTT. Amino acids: CASSLVWPNTGELFF. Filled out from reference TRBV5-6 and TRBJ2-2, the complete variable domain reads DAGVTQSPTHLIKTRGQQVTLRCSPKSGHDTVSWYQQALGQGPQFIFQYYEEEERQRGNFPDRFSGHQFPNYSSELNVNALLLGDSALYLCASSLVWPNTGELFFGEGSRLTVL.

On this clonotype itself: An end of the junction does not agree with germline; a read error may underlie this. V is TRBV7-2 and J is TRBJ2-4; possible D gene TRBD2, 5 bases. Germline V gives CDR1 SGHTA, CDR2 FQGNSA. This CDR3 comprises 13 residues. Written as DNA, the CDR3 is TGTGCCAGCAGCTTGGGAGCCAAAAACATGCAGTATTTC. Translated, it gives CASSLGAKNMQYF.